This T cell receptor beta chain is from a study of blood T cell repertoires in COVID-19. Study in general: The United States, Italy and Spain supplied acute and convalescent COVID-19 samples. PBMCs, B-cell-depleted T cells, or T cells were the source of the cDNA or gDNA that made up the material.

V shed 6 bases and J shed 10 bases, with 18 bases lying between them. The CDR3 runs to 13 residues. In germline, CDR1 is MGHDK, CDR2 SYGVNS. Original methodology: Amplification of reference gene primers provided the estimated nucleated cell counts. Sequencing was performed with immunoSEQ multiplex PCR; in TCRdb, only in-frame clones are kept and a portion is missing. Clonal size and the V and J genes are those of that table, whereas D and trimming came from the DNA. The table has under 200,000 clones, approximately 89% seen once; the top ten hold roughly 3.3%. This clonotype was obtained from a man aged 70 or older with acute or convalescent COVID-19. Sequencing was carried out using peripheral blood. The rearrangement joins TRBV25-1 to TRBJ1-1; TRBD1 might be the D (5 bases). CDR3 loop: CASSPKAGVRAFF. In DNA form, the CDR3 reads TGTGCCAGCAGCCCTAAGGCGGGGGTGAGAGCTTTCTTT. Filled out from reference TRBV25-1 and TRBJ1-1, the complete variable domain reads EADIYQTPRYLVIGTGKKITLECSQTMGHDKMYWYQQDPGMELHLIHYSYGVNSTEKGDLSSESTVSRIRTEHFPLTLESARPSHTSQYLCASSPKAGVRAFFGQGTRLTVV.